These 8 T cell receptor beta chains came from one sample sequenced in a study of cytomegalovirus exposure and HLA in healthy donors. The repertoire was sequenced with immunoSEQ multiplex PCR; TCRdb's copy has only in-frame clones and lacks some. The sample carries some 150,000 clones, around 90% recorded once. Sequencing was carried out using PBMCs. These TCRs come from a woman in her 30s in good health and CMV-seropositive.

This sequence joins TRBV5-1 and TRBJ1-1; the D is unclear. Trimming pared 4 bases from V and 0 bases from J, leaving 13 bases between. Germline V lookup: CDR1 SGHRS, CDR2 YFSETQ. The CDR3 runs to 15 residues. CDR3 nucleotides: TGCGCCAGCAGCCCCTCGGGGATGTTGAACACTGAAGCTTTCTTT. Translating gives CASSPSGMLNTEAFF.

The rearrangement uses TRBV6-1 and TRBJ1-1; possibly TRBD1 for D (5 bases). Deletions cut 8 bases from V and 8 bases from J, with 15 bases between. This CDR3 has 12 amino acids. Germline V gene sequence: CDR1 MNHNS, CDR2 SASEGT. CDR3: CASRRRGKEAFF. The DNA of the CDR3 is TGTGCCAGCCGACGGCGGGGGAAAGAAGCTTTCTTT.

The V call is TRBV5-1, the J call TRBJ1-1, with D unresolved. The germline V gene has CDR1 SGHRS and CDR2 YFSETQ. V lost 4 bases, J lost 1 base, and 8 bases lay in between. CDR3 size: 13 residues. For the CDR3, the DNA is TGCGCCAGCAGCGAGACACCGAACACTGAAGCTTTCTTT. Protein product: CASSETPNTEAFF.

The chain carries TRBV5-6 and TRBJ2-2; D not resolved. CDR1 is SGHDT and CDR2 is YYEEEE in the germline V gene. The CDR3 is 12 amino acids. Trimming shortened V by 2 bases and J by 7 bases, and 6 bases separated the two germline ends. This CDR3 reads CASSFSGGELFF. CDR3 nucleotide sequence: TGTGCCAGCAGCTTTTCAGGCGGGGAGCTGTTTTTT.

The chain carries TRBV15 and TRBJ2-3, with D perhaps TRBD2 (5 bases). Per the germline V gene, CDR1 is LNHNV and CDR2 is YYDKDF (reference sequence). V was trimmed by 1 base and J by 2 bases, leaving 10 bases between them. This CDR3 has 15 amino acids. CDR3 in amino acids: CATSRVPLVTDTQYF. The CDR3 DNA follows: TGTGCCACCAGCAGAGTTCCACTAGTCACAGATACGCAGTATTTT.

The rearrangement links TRBV11-2 to TRBJ2-3; no firm D call. V lost 5 bases, J lost 2 bases, and 14 bases lay in between. The germline V gene has CDR1 SGHAT and CDR2 FQNNGV. The CDR3 extends over 15 amino acids. Written as DNA, the CDR3 is TGTGCCAGCAGCCCCGGGTCTAGTGTCACAGATACGCAGTATTTT. This sequence encodes CASSPGSSVTDTQYF.

The rearrangement joins TRBV28 to TRBJ1-1; 8 bases are a match to TRBD1. CDR3 size: 15 residues. Trimming at V came to 2 bases and at J to 6 bases, leaving 8 bases not matched to a gene. Looked up from germline, CDR1 is MDHEN and CDR2 is SYDVKM. DNA of the CDR3: TGTGCCAGCAGTTTAATAGGACAGGGAATCCCTGAAGCTTTCTTT. Translating it yields CASSLIGQGIPEAFF.

The chain combines TRBV28 with TRBJ1-5, with D unclear. The germline CDR1 and CDR2 sequences are MDHEN and SYDVKM. The CDR3 runs 14 residues. The V gene lost 4 bases and the J gene lost 0 bases, with 7 bases spanning the gap. The CDR3 DNA reads TGTGCCAGCAGTTGGTCCAGTAGCAATCAGCCCCAGCATTTT. This encodes CASSWSSSNQPQHF.